This T cell receptor beta chain comes out of a study of blood T cell repertoires in COVID-19. For the study at large: The origin of the acute and convalescent COVID-19 samples was the United States, Italy and Spain. T cells, B-cell-depleted T cells, or PBMCs provided the cDNA or gDNA that served as material.

The length of the CDR3 is 14 residues. V lost 5 bases and J 7 bases, leaving 14 bases between the germline ends. Looked up from germline, CDR1 is PRHDT and CDR2 is FYEKMQ (reference sequence). Generated by immunoSEQ multiplex PCR, the TCRdb table keeps only in-frame clones and is missing some. Altogether over 200,000 clones are present, around 89% being singletons, with the ten largest covering about 1%. Sequencing input: peripheral blood. The clonotype was recovered from a woman in her forties who had recovered from COVID-19. J is TRBJ1-4 and V is TRBV13; D gene uncertain. The CDR3 loop reads CASSPRSRGEKLFF. In DNA form, the CDR3 reads TGTGCCAGCAGCCCCCGGTCCCGGGGTGAAAAACTGTTTTTT.